What follows are 14 T cell receptor beta chains derived from one specimen sequenced in a study of cytomegalovirus exposure and HLA in healthy donors. Primers included in the PCR were 60 Vbeta and 13 Jbeta primers. Clones were read by immunoSEQ multiplex PCR, and TCRdb kept only the in-frame ones, dropping some. The data contain around 200,000 clones, 83% of them singletons. The sequenced material came from PBMCs. Receptors originate from a girl aged 5-17 years in good health and CMV-seronegative.

The rearrangement joins TRBV7-2 to TRBJ1-2, with D possibly matching TRBD1 (6 bases). Trimming stripped 4 bases from V and 4 bases from J, with 13 bases between. The germline V gene encodes CDR1 SGHTA and CDR2 FQGNSA. This CDR3 has 14 amino acids. The chain's CDR3 is CASSSVTGIYGYTF. CDR3 in DNA: TGTGCCAGCAGCTCGGTAACAGGGATCTATGGCTACACCTTC.

In DNA, the CDR3 is TGTGCCAGCAGCGCCACTCCGGGGTCTCGAGAGACCCAGTACTTC. This encodes CASSATPGSRETQYF. The chain couples TRBV11-2 to TRBJ2-5, with D possibly matching TRBD2 (5 bases). There are 15 residues in the CDR3. Germline CDR1 is SGHAT and CDR2 is FQNNGV. The V end was cut by 5 bases, the J end by 4 bases, with 17 bases between.

The chain has TRBV15 and TRBJ1-1; maybe TRBD1 (6 bases). CDR3 length: 14 amino acids. Germline V lookup: CDR1 LNHNV, CDR2 YYDKDF (reference sequence). Trimming removed 2 bases at V and 4 bases at J, with 11 bases between. As DNA, the CDR3 is TGTGCCACCAGCAGACTGGACAGCAGCACTGAAGCTTTCTTT. It encodes CATSRLDSSTEAFF.

This clone was detected only a few times. The chain recombines TRBV9 with TRBJ2-1, with TRBD2 as a possible D gene (6 bases). The length of the CDR3 is 15 residues. The germline gives CDR1 SGDLS, CDR2 YYNGEE. The germline V and J ends were trimmed by 6 bases and 10 bases, with 23 bases remaining between them. The CDR3 DNA sequence: TGTGCCAGCACCCCTAGCGACCTACACCTCGGGGAGCAGTTCTTC. Its protein product is CASTPSDLHLGEQFF.

This chain connects TRBV19 to TRBJ2-2; D not resolved. V lost 7 bases and J lost 0, with 9 bases in between. CDR1 LNHDA and CDR2 SQIVND come from the germline V gene (reference sequence). This CDR3 has 14 amino acids. The CDR3 DNA is TGTGCCAGTAAATTCCAAACGAACACCGGGGAGCTGTTTTTT. Amino acid sequence: CASKFQTNTGELFF. Full variable domain (missing parts from reference TRBV19 and TRBJ2-2): DGGITQSPKYLFRKEGQNVTLSCEQNLNHDAMYWYRQDPGQGLRLIYYSQIVNDFQKGDIAEGYSVSREKKESFPLTVTSAQKNPTAFYLCASKFQTNTGELFFGEGSRLTVL.

J is TRBJ1-1 and V is TRBV7-2, with 7 bases matching TRBD1. The trim removed 5 bases at V and 0 bases at J, leaving 6 bases unmatched. The CDR3 runs 15 residues. CDR1 is SGHTA, CDR2 FQGNSA, per germline. The CDR3 bases are TGTGCCAGCAGCGACGGGACAGTCATGAACACTGAAGCTTTCTTT. Protein sequence: CASSDGTVMNTEAFF.

The V and J genes are TRBV7-2 and TRBJ2-7; 9 nucleotides line up with TRBD1. V lost 8 bases and J lost 6; bases outside the gene matches: 11. The V gene's germline CDR1 is SGHTA and CDR2 FQGNSA. The CDR3 runs 14 residues. CDR3 protein: CASSDPDRGPEQYF. The CDR3 DNA sequence: TGTGCCAGCTCCGACCCGGACAGGGGCCCCGAGCAGTACTTC.

In regard to this clone: The junction departs from germline at one end; a sequencing error may be responsible. The chain has TRBV28 and TRBJ1-2; D gene unclear. There are 13 residues in the CDR3. The germline gives CDR1 MDHEN, CDR2 SYDVKM. The chain's CDR3 is CASSPTVNHGYTF. As DNA, the CDR3 is TGTGCCAGCAGTCCTACAGTTAACCATGGCTACACCTTC.

V and J are TRBV5-4 and TRBJ1-1, with 9 bases aligning to TRBD1. Germline V gives CDR1 SGHNT, CDR2 YYREEE (reference sequence). V was clipped by 4 bases and J by 10 bases; unmatched bases: 14. The CDR3 covers 15 residues. The DNA of the CDR3 is TGTGCCAGCAGCCCCGGGGACAGGGAGGCCCCCGGAGCTTTCTTT. Residues: CASSPGDREAPGAFF.

The chain uses TRBV6-6 and TRBJ1-1; possibly TRBD1 for D (5 bases). V lost 7 bases and J 8 bases, leaving 23 bases between the germline ends. CDR1 MNHNY and CDR2 SVGAGI come from the germline V gene (reference sequence). CDR3 length equals 15 residues. The CDR3 reads CASNEPRRGGVEAFF. CDR3 sequence (DNA): TGTGCCAGCAACGAACCCCGCCGGGGGGGTGTAGAAGCTTTCTTT.

The rearrangement joins TRBV7-2 to TRBJ2-7, with a tentative D call TRBD2 (6 bases). V lost 7 bases, J lost 1 base, and 14 bases lay in between. Germline CDR1 reads SGHTA; CDR2 reads FQGNSA. This CDR3 region has 14 residues. CDR3 in amino acids: CASKNPGGSYEQYF. The CDR3 DNA reads as TGTGCCAGCAAGAATCCCGGGGGATCCTACGAGCAGTACTTC.

V and J are TRBV28 and TRBJ2-3; TRBD1 matches at 8 bases. This CDR3 is built from 16 residues. Germline V gives CDR1 MDHEN, CDR2 SYDVKM. V lost 4 bases, J lost 6 bases, and 12 bases stayed unmatched. The CDR3 region has the DNA TGTGCCAGCAGTTCGACTGGGGACAGGAGCAGGGATACGCAGTATTTT. Its protein is CASSSTGDRSRDTQYF.

The chain employs TRBV6-5 and TRBJ2-1; the match to TRBD2 covers 10 bases. This CDR3 has 15 residues. J gave up 6 bases and V 2 bases, and 4 bases lay outside the gene matches. Per the germline V gene, CDR1 is MNHEY and CDR2 is SVGAGI. The CDR3, as DNA: TGTGCCAGCAGTTACGGACTAGCGGCTGCCAATGAGCAGTTCTTC. Translation: CASSYGLAAANEQFF.

The chain has TRBV19 and TRBJ1-1; 8 nucleotides match TRBD1. V lost 6 bases to trimming and J lost 0 bases; unmatched junction nucleotides: 6. The CDR3 is 15 amino acids. Germline V gene sequence: CDR1 LNHDA, CDR2 SQIVND (reference sequence). The CDR3 nucleotides are TGTGCCAGTAGCCAGGGGGCGTATATGAACACTGAAGCTTTCTTT. Protein: CASSQGAYMNTEAFF. Supplemented by reference TRBV19 and TRBJ1-1, the full variable domain reads DGGITQSPKYLFRKEGQNVTLSCEQNLNHDAMYWYRQDPGQGLRLIYYSQIVNDFQKGDIAEGYSVSREKKESFPLTVTSAQKNPTAFYLCASSQGAYMNTEAFFGQGTRLTVV.